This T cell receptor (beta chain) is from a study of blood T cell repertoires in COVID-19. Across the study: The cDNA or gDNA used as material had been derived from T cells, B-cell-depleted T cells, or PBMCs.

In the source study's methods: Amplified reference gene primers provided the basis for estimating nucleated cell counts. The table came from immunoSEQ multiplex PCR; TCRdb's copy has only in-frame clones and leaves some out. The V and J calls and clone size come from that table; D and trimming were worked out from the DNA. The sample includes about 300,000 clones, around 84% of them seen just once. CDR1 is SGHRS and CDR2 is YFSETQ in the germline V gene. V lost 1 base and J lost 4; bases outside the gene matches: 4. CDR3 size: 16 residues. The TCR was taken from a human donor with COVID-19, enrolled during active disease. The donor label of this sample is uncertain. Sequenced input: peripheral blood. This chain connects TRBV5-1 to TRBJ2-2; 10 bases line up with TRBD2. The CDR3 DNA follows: TGCGCCAGCAGCTTGTTAGCGGGAGGTAGCACCGGGGAGCTGTTTTTT. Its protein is CASSLLAGGSTGELFF.